Following are 32 T cell receptor beta chains from one sample sequenced in a study of cytomegalovirus exposure and HLA in healthy donors. The assay was immunoSEQ multiplex PCR, and TCRdb's table has in-frame clones only and misses some. The sample shows more than 95,000 clones, roughly 90% of them seen only once. Specimen: PBMCs. The source of these receptors is a woman aged 18-35 years in good health and CMV-seronegative.

The chain has TRBV21-1 and TRBJ2-4; the table gives TRBD2 as D, unverified against the DNA. TRBV21-1 is listed as a pseudogene. The CDR3 extends over 16 amino acids. CDR3: CASSNRRALAKNIQYF. CDR3 bases: TGTGCCAGCAGCAATCGTAGAGCCCTAGCCAAAAACATTCAGTACTTC.

The chain joins TRBV6-1 to TRBJ2-7, with 8 nucleotides matching TRBD1. V dropped 5 bases and J dropped 4; count of bases not matched to a gene: 7. Germline lookup yields CDR1 MNHNS and CDR2 SASEGT. The CDR3 covers 14 residues. The CDR3 spells CASSPDRVGYEQYF. The CDR3 DNA follows: TGTGCCAGCAGTCCGGACAGGGTAGGGTACGAGCAGTACTTC.

This chain joins TRBV11-2 and TRBJ2-7, with D perhaps TRBD2 (7 bases). Trimming cost V 2 bases and J 2 bases, with 10 bases left between them. Germline V CDR1 and CDR2: SGHAT, FQNNGV. This CDR3 region has 14 residues. The DNA of the CDR3 is TGTGCCAGCAGCTTATGGGGGGGCCCCTACGAGCAGTACTTC. It translates to CASSLWGGPYEQYF.

This sequence joins TRBV27 and TRBJ2-7; D not certain. Trimming pared 3 bases from V and 2 bases from J, leaving 11 bases between. The CDR3 totals 14 residues. In germline, CDR1 is MNHEY, CDR2 SMNVEV (reference sequence). The CDR3 DNA follows: TGTGCCAGCAGTTTGAGACATGAAGCCTACGAGCAGTACTTC. Translated: CASSLRHEAYEQYF.

J is TRBJ2-5 and V is TRBV10-3; TRBD2 agrees at 7 bases. Germline CDR1 and CDR2: ENHRY and SYGVKD. Trimming removed 5 bases from V and 5 bases from J; junction bases left unmatched: 5. There are 13 residues in the CDR3. The CDR3 loop is CAISRGAGETQYF. CDR3 nucleotides: TGTGCCATCAGTCGAGGAGCGGGGGAGACCCAGTACTTC.

V and J are TRBV18 and TRBJ1-2; D ambiguous. Per germline, CDR1 KGHSH and CDR2 LQKENI. V was clipped by 2 bases and J by 1 base, with 8 bases between them. This CDR3 region has 14 residues. The CDR3 bases are TGTGCCAGCTCACCAAATCCAGATAACTATGGCTACACCTTC. Translation: CASSPNPDNYGYTF.

Regarding this clone: A read error may account for a junction end that differs from germline. The chain recombines TRBV18 with TRBJ2-3; 7 nucleotides line up with TRBD1. This CDR3 has 11 residues. Germline CDR1 and CDR2: KGHSH and LQKENI. The CDR3 DNA reads as TGTGCCAGCTCACCAGACAGGGCTAGGTCTTTT. Protein sequence: CASSPDRARSF.

This chain links TRBV13 with TRBJ2-7, with 11 bases lining up with TRBD1. Losses at the gene ends were 5 bases for V and 3 bases for J; bases not matched to a gene: 6. The CDR3 consists of 15 residues. From germline, CDR1 is PRHDT and CDR2 FYEKMQ (reference sequence). The CDR3 nucleotides read TGTGCCAGCAGCCGGACCGGGACAGGGGGCTACGAGCAGTACTTC. It specifies CASSRTGTGGYEQYF.

The chain is built from TRBV6-1 and TRBJ1-2; unclear D gene. This CDR3 comprises 15 residues. V shed 6 bases and J shed 4 bases, with 18 bases lying between them. CDR1 is MNHNS and CDR2 is SASEGT in the germline V gene. The CDR3 nucleotides read TGTGCCAGCAGCCCAAACCTTGACTTTACCTATGGCTACACCTTC. Protein sequence: CASSPNLDFTYGYTF.

The V call is TRBV5-1, the J call TRBJ2-3; 10 positions agree with TRBD2. CDR3 size: 16 residues. Germline V gene sequence: CDR1 SGHRS, CDR2 YFSETQ. Germline trimming cut 2 bases from V and 4 bases from J; bases unmatched to any gene: 7. CDR3 bases: TGCGCCAGCAGCTTTCTCGATAGCGGGAGGTCAGATACGCAGTATTTT. Its translation: CASSFLDSGRSDTQYF. Drawing the rest from reference TRBV5-1 and TRBJ2-3, the complete variable domain is KAGVTQTPRYLIKTRGQQVTLSCSPISGHRSVSWYQQTPGQGLQFLFEYFSETQRNKGNFPGRFSGRQFSNSRSEMNVSTLELGDSALYLCASSFLDSGRSDTQYFGPGTRLTVL.

CDR3 nucleotide sequence: TGTGCCAGCAGCAAAGGCCCACAGAGCTCCTACGAGCAGTACTTC. Its protein product is CASSKGPQSSYEQYF. This chain joins TRBV11-2 and TRBJ2-7; D is ambiguous. V dropped 5 bases and J dropped 0 bases, with 14 bases sitting between them. Germline-derived CDR1 and CDR2 are SGHAT and FQNNGV. CDR3 length equals 15 residues.

J is TRBJ2-1 and V is TRBV7-9; D gene unclear. Germline-derived CDR1 and CDR2 are SEHNR and FQNEAQ (reference sequence). Trimming left V 3 bases short and J 3 bases short, with 9 bases between. CDR3 size: 14 residues. The CDR3 spells CASSFFGGYNEQFF. Written as DNA, the CDR3 is TGTGCCAGCAGCTTCTTTGGCGGCTACAATGAGCAGTTCTTC. The full variable domain, in which reference TRBV7-9 and TRBJ2-1 provide the parts outside the CDR3, is DTGVSQNPRHKITKRGQNVTFRCDPISEHNRLYWYRQTLGQGPEFLTYFQNEAQLEKSRLLSDRFSAERPKGSFSTLEIQRTEQGDSAMYLCASSFFGGYNEQFFGPGTRLTVL.

V gene TRBV18 combines with J gene TRBJ1-2; tentative D call: TRBD1 (5 bases). CDR3 size: 14 residues. Germline lookup yields CDR1 KGHSH and CDR2 LQKENI. Trimming pared 3 bases from V and 7 bases from J, leaving 15 bases between. The CDR3 DNA reads as TGTGCCAGCTCACCTCGAAGGCAGGGCGGTGGCTACACCTTC. It codes for CASSPRRQGGGYTF.

This clone was found once. This chain joins TRBV27 and TRBJ2-5; D not resolved. The ends were cut back, 0 bases at V and 5 bases at J, with 7 bases in the middle. Germline V gives CDR1 MNHEY, CDR2 SMNVEV (reference sequence). The CDR3 runs to 13 residues. CDR3 loop: CASSLSPYETQYF. CDR3 sequence (DNA): TGTGCCAGCAGTTTATCCCCCTATGAGACCCAGTACTTC.

The V and J genes are TRBV11-3 and TRBJ2-7; D is possibly TRBD2 (6 bases). The CDR3 runs 12 residues. Trimming cost V 3 bases and J 9 bases, with 12 bases left between them. CDR1 and CDR2 from the germline V gene are SGHNT and YENEEA. The CDR3 protein is CASSLGRSVQYF. As DNA, the CDR3 is TGTGCCAGCAGCTTGGGGAGGTCCGTGCAGTACTTC.

The rearrangement joins TRBV10-3 to TRBJ2-1; TRBD1 is a possible D gene (6 bases). Trimming took off 4 bases at V and 2 bases at J, with 9 bases between the two ends. CDR3 size: 14 residues. CDR1 is ENHRY and CDR2 is SYGVKD in the germline V gene. The CDR3 spells CAISVAGAYNEQFF. DNA for the CDR3: TGTGCCATCAGTGTCGCAGGGGCCTACAATGAGCAGTTCTTC.

V gene TRBV2 combines with J gene TRBJ1-2, with 8 bases identical to TRBD1. V trimming: 5 bases; J trimming: 3 bases; junction bases outside the gene matches: 2. There are 13 residues in the CDR3. Germline V gives CDR1 SNHLY, CDR2 FYNNEI. The CDR3 sequence: CASSLQGDYGYTF. The CDR3 DNA reads as TGTGCCAGCAGTTTACAGGGGGACTATGGCTACACCTTC.

The chain has TRBV13 and TRBJ2-7; 10 nucleotides line up with TRBD1. Germline loops: CDR1 PRHDT, CDR2 FYEKMQ (reference sequence). The V segment lost 4 bases and the J segment 4 bases; nucleotides outside the gene matches: 7. The CDR3 contains 15 residues. The DNA for the CDR3 is TGTGCCAGCAGCTCGACAGGGGGCCCCCTATACGAGCAGTACTTC. It codes for CASSSTGGPLYEQYF.

The V and J genes are TRBV23-1 and TRBJ1-2; maybe TRBD1 (6 bases). TRBV23-1 is an ORF, and what it does is uncertain. Trimming pared 8 bases from V and 1 base from J, leaving 20 bases between. The CDR3 extends over 16 amino acids. CDR3 coding DNA: TGCGCCAGCCGAAGTGGATCAGGGGAGGGTAACTATGGCTACACCTTC. It is translated as CASRSGSGEGNYGYTF.

For the CDR3, the DNA is TGTGCCAGCAGCCCACTGTCGCCCGGCGAGCAGTACTTC. Its protein is CASSPLSPGEQYF. The V and J genes are TRBV28 and TRBJ2-7; D is unresolved. The germline gives CDR1 MDHEN, CDR2 SYDVKM. V shed 6 bases and J shed 6 bases, with 15 bases lying between them. The CDR3 sequence is 13 residues long. Supplemented by reference TRBV28 and TRBJ2-7, the full variable domain reads DVKVTQSSRYLVKRTGEKVFLECVQDMDHENMFWYRQDPGLGLRLIYFSYDVKMKEKGDIPEGYSVSREKKERFSLILESASTNQTSMYLCASSPLSPGEQYFGPGTRLTVT.

The chain couples TRBV5-4 to TRBJ2-2; 12 nucleotides line up with TRBD2. Trimming cost V 2 bases and J 5 bases; bases outside gene matches: 10. CDR3 length: 18 residues. CDR1 and CDR2 from the germline V gene are SGHNT and YYREEE (reference sequence). CDR3 sequence: CASSFPLAGGGRTGELFF. The CDR3 region has the DNA TGTGCCAGCAGCTTCCCCCTAGCGGGAGGGGGGAGGACCGGGGAGCTGTTTTTT.

The chain recombines TRBV7-9 with TRBJ2-3; 10 nucleotides align to TRBD1. CDR3 length: 15 residues. V dropped 6 bases and J dropped 5; count of bases not matched to a gene: 8. The V gene's germline CDR1 is SEHNR and CDR2 FQNEAQ (reference sequence). CDR3 region: CASRPGTGDRDTQYF. CDR3 DNA: TGTGCCAGCAGGCCCGGGACAGGGGATCGAGATACGCAGTATTTT.

V and J are TRBV11-2 and TRBJ2-7; 7 bases agree with TRBD1. This CDR3 is built from 16 residues. Germline V lookup: CDR1 SGHAT, CDR2 FQNNGV. Unmatched junction bases numbered 10, after V lost 5 bases and J lost 0 bases. CDR3 DNA: TGTGCCAGCAGCGTACGGACAGGATTACGCTCCTACGAGCAGTACTTC. It codes for CASSVRTGLRSYEQYF.

The J gene is TRBJ2-1, the V gene TRBV9; perhaps TRBD2 as D (6 bases). CDR1 is SGDLS and CDR2 is YYNGEE in the germline V gene. V lost 4 bases and J 7 bases, leaving 21 bases between the germline ends. The length of the CDR3 is 16 residues. The CDR3 spells CASSRRGTQGGNEQFF. Here the CDR3 DNA reads TGTGCCAGCAGCAGACGCGGGACTCAGGGAGGAAATGAGCAGTTCTTC.

The chain recombines TRBV4-2 with TRBJ2-7; 10 bases align to TRBD2. Germline CDR1 and CDR2: LGHNA and YNFKEQ. This CDR3 region has 15 residues. Trimming removed 0 bases from V and 5 bases from J; junction bases left unmatched: 4. CDR3 nucleotides: TGTGCCAGCAGCCAAGAGGTCAGCGGGAGGGACGAGCAGTACTTC. Protein: CASSQEVSGRDEQYF.

This clone came up a few times. The rearrangement uses TRBV7-6 and TRBJ2-7, with 9 nucleotides matching TRBD2. The J segment lost 7 bases and the V segment lost 1 base, leaving 8 bases of the junction unmatched. The CDR3 extends over 15 amino acids. The germline gives CDR1 SGHVS, CDR2 FNYEAQ. The chain's CDR3 is CASSLVSAGGYEQYF. DNA for the CDR3: TGTGCCAGCAGCTTAGTTTCGGCGGGAGGGTATGAGCAGTACTTC.

For the CDR3, the DNA is TGTGCCTGGAGTGGGGGACAGGGCTTCGGCTACACCTTC. Amino acids: CAWSGGQGFGYTF. V is TRBV30 and J is TRBJ1-2; TRBD1 matches 9 bases. The CDR3 is 13 amino acids. The trim removed 1 base at V and 8 bases at J, leaving 5 bases unmatched. Germline loops: CDR1 GTSNPN, CDR2 SVGIG (reference sequence).

The chain is built from TRBV13 and TRBJ2-4; 8 bases are shared with TRBD1. V dropped 5 bases and J dropped 12; count of bases not matched to a gene: 9. This CDR3 contains 13 residues. From germline, CDR1 is PRHDT and CDR2 FYEKMQ (reference sequence). Here the CDR3 DNA reads TGTGCCAGCAGCCACCGGGACAGGCTGGATCAGTACTTC. Translating it yields CASSHRDRLDQYF.

The chain uses TRBV27 and TRBJ1-1; the D gene is possibly TRBD1 (5 bases). Germline assignment: CDR1 MNHEY and CDR2 SMNVEV (reference sequence). Trimming pared 4 bases from V and 0 bases from J, leaving 6 bases between. The CDR3 is made up of 13 amino acids. The CDR3 DNA is TGTGCCAGCAGTTGGGGGGTGAACACTGAAGCTTTCTTT. Residues: CASSWGVNTEAFF.

V usage is TRBV5-4 and J usage is TRBJ2-7; TRBD1 agrees at 7 bases. Germline CDR1 SGHNT, CDR2 YYREEE (reference sequence). The CDR3 covers 14 residues. V lost 9 bases and J lost 3; bases outside the gene matches: 12. The CDR3 DNA reads TGTGCCACCAAAACCGGGACAGATGACTACGAGCAGTACTTC. This translates into CATKTGTDDYEQYF.

V gene TRBV29-1 combines with J gene TRBJ2-7; D call uncertain. The CDR3 length is 12 residues. Germline assignment: CDR1 SQVTM and CDR2 ANQGSEA. V lost 3 bases and J lost 6, with 12 bases in between. The chain's CDR3 is CSVEGPRGEQYF. The CDR3 nucleotides are TGCAGCGTTGAGGGCCCGCGTGGCGAGCAGTACTTC.

The gene calls are TRBV15 and TRBJ1-2; unclear D gene. The germline CDR1 and CDR2 sequences are LNHNV and YYDKDF (reference sequence). This CDR3 contains 12 residues. The ends were cut back, 4 bases at V and 4 bases at J, with 7 bases in the middle. The CDR3 bases are TGTGCCACCAGCAATCGAGCCTATGGCTACACCTTC. This gives the protein CATSNRAYGYTF.